These 22 T cell receptor beta chains were all obtained from the same sample, sequenced in a study of T cells in narcolepsy (dated by TCRdb to 2016 to 2018). The protocol used for the library was the immunoSEQ multiplex PCR assay. The table comes from immuneACCESS by way of TCRdb, which keeps in-frame sequences with V and J called. Part of the clones is missing from these tables; in studies checked, under half for an unresolved V gene and the rest for unknown reasons. For this sample the table gives tens of thousands of clones, of which roughly 80% were detected only once. The top ten constitute roughly 2.6% of the sample. Input material: CD45RA- memory CD4+ T cells from PBMCs. Reading the label with the study, this specimen's cell subset or site is: memory T cells sorted ex vivo from peripheral blood. Receptors originate from a human donor with narcolepsy.

This sequence joins TRBV9 and TRBJ1-2, with D possibly matching TRBD1 (5 bases). V was pared by 0 bases and J by 5 bases, with 14 bases between. This CDR3 has 15 amino acids. CDR1 and CDR2 (germline): SGDLS, YYNGEE. CDR3: CASSVGQGGGYGYTF. DNA for the CDR3: TGTGCCAGCAGCGTAGGGCAGGGAGGAGGTTATGGCTACACCTTC.

V and J are TRBV30 and TRBJ2-2, with 7 bases fitting TRBD2. V was clipped by 7 bases and J by 3 bases; unmatched bases: 5. The CDR3 spans 13 residues. Germline CDR1 GTSNPN, CDR2 SVGIG (reference sequence). CDR3 residues: CAFRDYYTGELFF. Here the CDR3 DNA reads TGTGCCTTCCGGGACTACTACACCGGGGAGCTGTTTTTT.

The chain recombines TRBV27 with TRBJ2-2; 9 positions match TRBD2. CDR1 is MNHEY, CDR2 SMNVEV, per germline (reference sequence). Trimming at V came to 2 bases and at J to 3 bases, leaving 13 bases not matched to a gene. CDR3 length: 19 amino acids. This chain's CDR3 is CASSLGWWLAGTDTGELFF. The CDR3 nucleotides read TGTGCCAGCAGTTTAGGGTGGTGGCTAGCGGGAACTGACACCGGGGAGCTGTTTTTT.

This clone was found once. The chain joins TRBV10-3 to TRBJ1-2; maybe TRBD1 (6 bases). In germline, CDR1 is ENHRY, CDR2 SYGVKD. The length of the CDR3 is 14 residues. Trimming pared 5 bases from V and 5 bases from J, leaving 15 bases between. The CDR3 spells CAISRTETSYGYTF. The CDR3 DNA sequence: TGTGCCATCAGTCGGACAGAGACCTCTTATGGCTACACCTTC.

This clone showed up just once. V usage is TRBV6-1 and J usage is TRBJ1-1; D may be TRBD1 (5 bases). Germline assignment: CDR1 MNHNS and CDR2 SASEGT. V was trimmed by 7 bases and J by 1 base, leaving 10 bases between them. CDR3 length: 13 amino acids. The CDR3 region has the DNA TGTGCCAGCATCCGGGGGACGAACACTGAAGCTTTCTTT. As protein: CASIRGTNTEAFF.

CDR3 amino acids: CASSLSRTQYF. CDR3 DNA: TGTGCCAGCAGTTTATCTCGGACCCAGTACTTC. This chain uses TRBV28 with TRBJ2-5; D not resolved. The V end lost 1 base, the J end lost 7 bases, and 4 bases lay between the germline ends. Germline CDR1 MDHEN, CDR2 SYDVKM. This CDR3 has 11 residues.

V usage is TRBV27 and J usage is TRBJ2-3, with 10 bases that match TRBD2. CDR1 is MNHEY and CDR2 is SMNVEV in the germline V gene (reference sequence). Trimming removed 5 bases from V and 6 bases from J; junction bases left unmatched: 14. The CDR3 extends over 17 amino acids. The CDR3 nucleotides read TGTGCCAGCAGTCCCCTGTTAGCGGGAGGTTCATCGGATACGCAGTATTTT. It yields the protein CASSPLLAGGSSDTQYF.

This chain links TRBV7-2 with TRBJ2-7; D perhaps matches TRBD2 (5 bases). Germline-derived CDR1 and CDR2 are SGHTA and FQGNSA. This CDR3 region has 13 residues. Trimming left V 3 bases short and J 2 bases short, with 8 bases between. The CDR3 reads CASSLQRTYEQYF. The CDR3 nucleotides read TGTGCCAGCAGCTTGCAGCGGACCTACGAGCAGTACTTC. Full variable domain (missing parts from reference TRBV7-2 and TRBJ2-7): GAGVSQSPSNKVTEKGKDVELRCDPISGHTALYWYRQSLGQGLEFLIYFQGNSAPDKSGLPSDRFSAERTGGSVSTLTIQRTQQEDSAVYLCASSLQRTYEQYFGPGTRLTVT.

This clone showed up just once. The chain combines TRBV7-2 with TRBJ2-1, with a weak D call TRBD1 (5 bases). Germline CDR1 SGHTA, CDR2 FQGNSA. The CDR3 runs 16 residues. Trimming shortened V by 5 bases and J by 9 bases, and 23 bases separated the two germline ends. As DNA, the CDR3 is TGTGCCAGCAGCCCCCGGCAGGGAATCGGTACCGGTGAGCAGTTCTTC. Translated: CASSPRQGIGTGEQFF.

CDR3 region: CASSPRARYGYTF. DNA of the CDR3: TGTGCCAGCAGCCCCCGAGCGAGATATGGCTACACCTTC. This chain uses TRBV11-3 with TRBJ1-2; D remains ambiguous. The CDR3 runs 13 residues. Germline-derived CDR1 and CDR2 are SGHNT and YENEEA. Between the trimmed V and J ends, which lost 5 bases and 5 bases, there was a span of 12 bases.

The CDR3, as DNA: TGCAGCGCCAGGGGGCTAAAGACTAGCACAGATACGCAGTATTTT. This codes for CSARGLKTSTDTQYF. The rearrangement joins TRBV29-1 to TRBJ2-3; 8 nucleotides line up with TRBD1. The CDR3 sequence is 15 residues long. Germline CDR1 and CDR2: SQVTM and ANQGSEA. The trim removed 7 bases at V and 0 bases at J, leaving 9 bases unmatched.

The V gene is TRBV7-9, the J gene TRBJ2-1; TRBD2 matches 10 bases. Germline CDR1 SEHNR, CDR2 FQNEAQ (reference sequence). Trimming took 2 bases from V and 4 from J; bases not matched to a gene: 8. The CDR3 spans 17 residues. This CDR3 is CASSLMHASGGYNEQFF. CDR3 in DNA: TGTGCCAGCAGCTTAATGCACGCTAGCGGGGGTTACAATGAGCAGTTCTTC.

The chain uses TRBV7-3 and TRBJ2-2; the D gene could be TRBD1 or TRBD2 (5 bases each). V dropped 5 bases and J dropped 5 bases, with 15 bases sitting between them. CDR3 length: 15 amino acids. CDR1 and CDR2 (germline): SGHTA, FQGTGA. CDR3 coding DNA: TGTGCCAGCAGCCAACAGGCTAGCCAAACCGGGGAGCTGTTTTTT. Amino acids: CASSQQASQTGELFF.

The chain is built from TRBV5-1 and TRBJ1-1; unclear D gene. Looked up from germline, CDR1 is SGHRS and CDR2 is YFSETQ. Between the trimmed V and J ends, which lost 2 bases and 3 bases, there was a span of 11 bases. The CDR3 extends over 14 amino acids. CDR3 coding DNA: TGCGCCAGCAGCTTCGCAGGATCCGACACTGAAGCTTTCTTT. It encodes CASSFAGSDTEAFF.

The rearrangement joins TRBV7-2 to TRBJ2-5; D is unresolved. Between the trimmed V and J ends, which lost 5 bases and 5 bases, there was a span of 24 bases. Per the germline V gene, CDR1 is SGHTA and CDR2 is FQGNSA. CDR3 length: 17 residues. The chain's CDR3 is CASSPTSSVRSWETQYF. The CDR3 bases are TGTGCCAGCAGCCCAACCTCGAGCGTAAGGTCATGGGAGACCCAGTACTTC.

This clone was observed a handful of times. V usage is TRBV6-5 and J usage is TRBJ1-5; 7 positions agree with TRBD1. V dropped 4 bases and J dropped 3; count of bases not matched to a gene: 6. CDR1 and CDR2 (germline): MNHEY, SVGAGI. CDR3 length: 15 amino acids. CDR3 region: CASSLWDRVNQPQHF. The DNA for the CDR3 is TGTGCCAGCAGTTTATGGGACAGAGTCAATCAGCCCCAGCATTTT.

This chain links TRBV6-1 with TRBJ1-1; D is uncertain. Germline CDR1 and CDR2: MNHNS and SASEGT. V lost 6 bases and J lost 10, with 24 bases in between. CDR3 length equals 15 residues. CDR3 amino acids: CASSKDAGGAYVAFF. The CDR3 coding sequence is TGTGCCAGCAGCAAAGACGCGGGCGGAGCTTATGTAGCTTTCTTT.

On this clone itself: The germline gene is not matched at one end of the junction; a read error may be the cause. The chain combines TRBV6-1 with TRBJ1-2; D is undetermined. Germline V gene data show CDR1 as MNHNS and CDR2 as SASEGT. CDR3 length: 12 residues. CDR3 coding DNA: TGTGCCAGCAGAGAAGCTAACTATGGCTACACCTTC. It is translated as CASREANYGYTF.

V usage is TRBV15 and J usage is TRBJ1-2; D is unresolved. Between the trimmed V and J ends, which lost 1 base and 3 bases, there was a span of 9 bases. CDR3 length: 14 amino acids. CDR1 is LNHNV, CDR2 YYDKDF, per germline (reference sequence). The CDR3, as DNA: TGTGCCACCAGCAGAGGGGTAATCGACTATGGCTACACCTTC. Its translation: CATSRGVIDYGYTF.

The V gene is TRBV5-1, the J gene TRBJ2-7; 8 bases align to TRBD1. The CDR3 contains 16 residues. Germline V gives CDR1 SGHRS, CDR2 YFSETQ. V lost 4 bases to trimming and J lost 0 bases; unmatched junction nucleotides: 9. CDR3 sequence reads: CASSPGQGRLSYEQYF. The CDR3 coding sequence is TGCGCCAGCAGCCCAGGACAGGGCCGTCTCTCCTACGAGCAGTACTTC.

The V and J genes are TRBV5-4 and TRBJ2-1; D may be TRBD1 (6 bases). Germline loops: CDR1 SGHNT, CDR2 YYREEE (reference sequence). This CDR3 is built from 15 residues. V was shortened by 2 bases and J by 6 bases, with 15 bases between the two germline ends. CDR3 sequence: CASSLKQGIINEQFF. The CDR3 DNA sequence: TGTGCCAGCAGCTTAAAACAGGGTATTATCAATGAGCAGTTCTTC.

The rearrangement joins TRBV7-2 to TRBJ1-4; 7 nucleotides agree with TRBD1. CDR1 is SGHTA and CDR2 is FQGNSA in the germline V gene. The CDR3 totals 16 residues. J gave up 3 bases and V 4 bases, and 8 bases lay outside the gene matches. CDR3 coding DNA: TGTGCCAGCAGCTCGACAGGGTCCCCCCCTAATGAAAAACTGTTTTTT. It codes for CASSSTGSPPNEKLFF.